Following are 8 T cell receptor beta chains from one sample sequenced in a study of OX40 agonist ivuxolimab in advanced cancers. TCRdb keeps only in-frame clones here, not all; method: immunoSEQ multiplex PCR. The sample has 70,000 to 75,000 clones, more than 85% seen once. This material consisted of CD4+ or CD8+ T cells sorted from blood, taken in a trial of the OX40 agonist ivuxolimab. These receptors were collected from an adult with an advanced solid tumor such as melanoma, head and neck, liver or kidney cancer.

This chain uses TRBV7-3 with TRBJ2-7; unclear D gene. The CDR3 spans 12 residues. V lost 2 bases and J lost 6, with 8 bases in between. Germline CDR1 and CDR2: SGHTA and FQGTGA. CDR3 protein: CASSLLGREQYF. Here the CDR3 DNA reads TGTGCCAGCAGCTTATTAGGCCGCGAGCAGTACTTC.

CDR3 in amino acids: CASSELPYNEQFF. CDR3 bases: TGTGCCAGCAGTGAACTACCTTACAATGAGCAGTTCTTC. V gene TRBV2 combines with J gene TRBJ2-1; D call uncertain. The length of the CDR3 is 13 residues. The V and J ends lost 2 bases and 4 bases respectively, with 6 bases between them. CDR1 is SNHLY, CDR2 FYNNEI, per germline.

The J gene is TRBJ1-6, the V gene TRBV6-1, with D maybe TRBD1 (5 bases). Trimming removed 8 bases from V and 8 bases from J, with 7 bases in between. The CDR3 spans 11 residues. Germline assignment: CDR1 MNHNS and CDR2 SASEGT. In DNA form, the CDR3 reads TGTGCCAGCCCCAGGGATTCACCCCTCCACTTT. As protein: CASPRDSPLHF.

The rearrangement uses TRBV30 and TRBJ2-1; D gene uncertain. The germline CDR1 and CDR2 sequences are GTSNPN and SVGIG (reference sequence). There are 11 residues in the CDR3. Trimming shortened V by 4 bases and J by 8 bases, and 9 bases separated the two germline ends. CDR3 sequence: CAWKDYDEQFF. In nucleotides, the CDR3 is TGTGCCTGGAAGGATTATGATGAGCAGTTCTTC.

The chain employs TRBV5-4 and TRBJ2-2; 8 bases are shared with TRBD2. Germline V lookup: CDR1 SGHNT, CDR2 YYREEE (reference sequence). With V trimmed by 3 bases and J by 1 base, 5 bases remained unmatched. The CDR3 is 16 residues long. CDR3 region: CASSSGTRVNTGELFF. The CDR3 DNA is TGTGCCAGCAGCTCCGGGACTAGGGTGAACACCGGGGAGCTGTTTTTT.

The chain uses TRBV7-9 and TRBJ2-7; 10 nucleotides agree with TRBD1. V trimming: 5 bases; J trimming: 3 bases; junction bases outside the gene matches: 4. CDR1 and CDR2 (germline): SEHNR, FQNEAQ (reference sequence). The CDR3 runs 14 residues. CDR3 residues: CASSTGQGNYEQYF. CDR3 nucleotides: TGTGCCAGCAGCACGGGACAGGGGAACTACGAGCAGTACTTC.

The J gene is TRBJ2-1, the V gene TRBV19; 11 bases are shared with TRBD2. Looked up from germline, CDR1 is LNHDA and CDR2 is SQIVND (reference sequence). The V gene end was trimmed by 6 bases and the J gene end by 4 bases; junction bases not matched to a gene: 5. The CDR3 is made up of 15 amino acids. The CDR3 reads CASSGLAGRYNEQFF. The CDR3 DNA sequence: TGTGCCAGTAGCGGACTAGCGGGCCGTTACAATGAGCAGTTCTTC. The whole variable domain, filled in from reference TRBV19 and TRBJ2-1, reads DGGITQSPKYLFRKEGQNVTLSCEQNLNHDAMYWYRQDPGQGLRLIYYSQIVNDFQKGDIAEGYSVSREKKESFPLTVTSAQKNPTAFYLCASSGLAGRYNEQFFGPGTRLTVL.

This clone occurred a few times. The chain joins TRBV27 to TRBJ1-1, with D uncertain. V was cut by 8 bases and J by 1 base, with 17 bases left in between. This CDR3 is built from 15 residues. Per the germline V gene, CDR1 is MNHEY and CDR2 is SMNVEV (reference sequence). The chain's CDR3 is CASVPNHAGNTEAFF. In DNA form, the CDR3 reads TGTGCCAGCGTCCCAAATCATGCAGGGAACACTGAAGCTTTCTTT.